This entry lists 14 T cell receptor beta chains sequenced from one sample in a study of beta chain features in type 1 diabetes (dated by TCRdb to 2017 to 2018). Results the study describes overall, beyond this receptor: Type 1 diabetes patients showed a moderate but significant shortening of TCRB CDR3 length in all four CD4+ subsets.

Library construction relied on the immunoSEQ multiplex PCR assay. The entire isolated RNA was reverse transcribed using the High Capacity cDNA Reverse Transcription Kit, and thus expressed TCRB transcripts were sequenced. Entries here come from immuneACCESS through TCRdb and include only in-frame sequences with V and J called. Some clones fail to appear in such tables; in the studies checked, an unresolved V gene covers under half of the shortfall, and the cause of the remainder is unknown. The sample table holds over 150,000 clones, of which approximately 7.8% were seen once. Approximately 0.93% of the sample lies in the top ten. The antigens for these receptors are not known. The specimen was central memory CD4+ T cells from blood. Receptors were obtained from a woman aged 40 to 49 with type 1 diabetes.

The chain combines TRBV28 with TRBJ2-7; 9 bases align to TRBD1. The germline CDR1 and CDR2 sequences are MDHEN and SYDVKM. This CDR3 contains 14 residues. J gave up 3 bases and V 11 bases, and 11 bases lay outside the gene matches. CDR3 sequence reads: CAGGGTGPLYEQYF. The CDR3 DNA is TGTGCCGGAGGCGGGACAGGGCCCCTCTACGAGCAGTACTTC.

The chain combines TRBV14 with TRBJ1-1, with a possible D match to TRBD1 (5 bases). Germline V gives CDR1 SGHDN, CDR2 FVKESK. V was cut by 7 bases and J by 11 bases, with 17 bases left in between. The CDR3 consists of 12 residues. CDR3 protein: CASNKDGDWAFF. Here the CDR3 DNA reads TGTGCCAGCAATAAGGATGGGGACTGGGCTTTCTTT. The whole variable domain, filled in from reference TRBV14 and TRBJ1-1, reads EAGVTQFPSHSVIEKGQTVTLRCDPISGHDNLYWYRRVMGKEIKFLLHFVKESKQDESGMPNNRFLAERTGGTYSTLKVQPAELEDSGVYFCASNKDGDWAFFGQGTRLTVV.

Remarks on this clone: One end of the junction varies from germline; a read error may be responsible. CDR3: CASSVGGRPDRPF. In DNA form, the CDR3 reads TGTGCCAGCAGTGTGGGGGGGCGACCGGACAGACCGTTC. The V call is TRBV6-1, the J call TRBJ1-2, with D possibly being TRBD1 (6 bases). The CDR3 has 13 amino acids. Per the germline V gene, CDR1 is MNHNS and CDR2 is SASEGT.

This chain joins TRBV18 and TRBJ1-2; no definite D call. The CDR3 runs 13 residues. In germline, CDR1 is KGHSH, CDR2 LQKENI. V was shortened by 2 bases and J by 4 bases, with 8 bases between the two germline ends. CDR3 protein: CASSPYASYGYTF. DNA of the CDR3: TGTGCCAGCTCACCATACGCGAGCTATGGCTACACCTTC.

This clone has a handful of counts. The genes are TRBV20-1 and TRBJ2-3; D not resolved. The germline gives CDR1 DFQATT, CDR2 SNEGSKA (reference sequence). This CDR3 has 11 amino acids. Between the trimmed V and J ends, which lost 6 bases and 4 bases, there was a span of 8 bases. CDR3 residues: CSAPRADTQYF. The CDR3 bases are TGCAGTGCGCCACGGGCAGATACGCAGTATTTT.

The chain is built from TRBV7-8 and TRBJ1-2; a weak D match, TRBD1 (6 bases). V was cut by 8 bases and J by 7 bases, with 17 bases left in between. CDR3 length: 13 residues. CDR1 and CDR2 from the germline V gene are SGHVS and FQNEAQ. CDR3: CASHPPGDRGYTF. DNA of the CDR3: TGTGCCAGCCACCCCCCAGGGGATCGTGGCTACACCTTC.

The rearrangement links TRBV9 to TRBJ2-7, with 9 bases that match TRBD2. Germline V gene data show CDR1 as SGDLS and CDR2 as YYNGEE. Trimming removed 3 bases from V and 3 bases from J; junction bases left unmatched: 7. CDR3 length equals 15 residues. The CDR3 is CASSATGLAYYEQYF. The CDR3, as DNA: TGTGCCAGCAGCGCCACGGGACTAGCATACTACGAGCAGTACTTC.

The rearrangement links TRBV28 to TRBJ2-7; D uncertain. The germline gives CDR1 MDHEN, CDR2 SYDVKM. There are 11 residues in the CDR3. The germline V and J ends were trimmed by 5 bases and 6 bases, with 8 bases remaining between them. CDR3 protein: CASSAPREQYF. The CDR3 DNA follows: TGTGCCAGCAGTGCACCGCGCGAGCAGTACTTC.

This clone was picked up many times. The chain has TRBV4-3 and TRBJ2-5; TRBD1 aligns across 12 bases. The junction had 8 bases not matched to a gene; V was cut back by 4 bases and J by 5 bases. CDR3 length: 16 residues. Germline V lookup: CDR1 LGHNA, CDR2 YSLEER. The CDR3 is CASSPGTGGKSETQYF. In DNA, the CDR3 is TGCGCCAGCAGCCCCGGGACAGGGGGCAAAAGTGAGACCCAGTACTTC.

This clone has only a few counts. This chain connects TRBV4-2 to TRBJ2-3; the D is unclear. Germline V gene data show CDR1 as LGHNA and CDR2 as YNFKEQ. Trimming took off 0 bases at V and 5 bases at J, with 9 bases between the two ends. CDR3 length: 14 amino acids. As DNA, the CDR3 is TGTGCCAGCAGCCAAGACAGGTCCAGAGATACGCAGTATTTT. Translation: CASSQDRSRDTQYF.

This clone is large by share. Other nucleotide sequences in the sample specify the same CDR3. The V and J genes are TRBV9 and TRBJ2-2, with D unclear. This CDR3 is 14 amino acids long. Trimming took 0 bases from V and 1 from J, leaving 4 bases between them. The germline V gene encodes CDR1 SGDLS and CDR2 YYNGEE. The CDR3 sequence: CASSVDRNTGELFF. CDR3 DNA: TGTGCCAGCAGCGTAGACAGGAACACCGGGGAGCTGTTTTTT.

This clone appeared a few times. The gene calls are TRBV5-1 and TRBJ1-4, with D tentatively TRBD1 (5 bases). CDR1 is SGHRS and CDR2 is YFSETQ in the germline V gene. V was pared by 4 bases and J by 7 bases, with 17 bases between. The CDR3 runs 15 residues. CDR3 nucleotides: TGCGCCAGCAGCCCGGGGCGGATGGGAGGTGAAAAACTGTTTTTT. This encodes CASSPGRMGGEKLFF.

This sequence joins TRBV28 and TRBJ2-1; no definite D call. The CDR3 sequence is 14 residues long. Trimming cost V 9 bases and J 1 base, with 13 bases left between them. Germline V gene sequence: CDR1 MDHEN, CDR2 SYDVKM. The CDR3 DNA reads TGTGCCAGTAAAGGAGAGAGATCCTACAATGAGCAGTTCTTC. The encoded protein is CASKGERSYNEQFF.

This chain links TRBV6-1 with TRBJ1-1; D gene ambiguous. CDR1 and CDR2 (germline): MNHNS, SASEGT. Trimming took 8 bases from V and 5 from J, leaving 15 bases between them. The CDR3 loop spans 13 amino acids. CDR3 amino acids: CASREVLGTEAFF. Here the CDR3 DNA reads TGTGCCAGCCGGGAGGTACTCGGGACTGAAGCTTTCTTT.